Each of the 22 T cell receptor beta chains below was sequenced from the same sample in a study of spatial heterogeneity in lung cancer. Findings and caveats of the study: Higher tumor mutation counts went along with higher counts of expanded intratumoral alpha and beta TCRs.

Which antigens these TCRs recognize remains unknown. The sample's time point: sample taken at primary tumor resection. MiXCR was run by TCRdb on the 5' RACE reads, yielding one entry per CDR3 protein. The profile shows around 1,900 distinct CDR3 sequences, 7.5% to 10% of them singletons. The sample here was lung tumor tissue, taken at surgery. These receptor sequences come from a female donor with early-stage non-small cell lung cancer.

This rearrangement joins TRBV11-2 to TRBJ1-1; D perhaps matches TRBD1 (5 bases). Germline assignment: CDR1 SGHAT and CDR2 FQNNGV. The CDR3 extends over 13 amino acids. Trimming shortened V by 4 bases and J by 4 bases, and 10 bases separated the two germline ends. CDR3 sequence reads: CASSWGTATEAFF. The CDR3, as DNA: TGTGCCAGCAGCTGGGGCACAGCCACTGAAGCTTTCTTT.

The J gene is TRBJ1-2, the V gene TRBV21-1. TRBV21-1 is deemed a pseudogene. The CDR3 extends over 13 amino acids. For the CDR3, the DNA is TGTGCCAGCAGCAAAGTGGAAGCCTATGGCTACACCTTC. The encoded protein is CASSKVEAYGYTF.

Judged by abundance, this clonotype is medium-sized. The J gene is TRBJ2-3, the V gene TRBV10-3; D ambiguous. This CDR3 spans 13 amino acids. Germline V gives CDR1 ENHRY, CDR2 SYGVKD. V lost 6 bases to trimming and J lost 1 base, with 8 bases between them. In nucleotides, the CDR3 is TGTGCCATCAGAGGGATGGGCACAGATACGCAGTATTTT. Its translation: CAIRGMGTDTQYF.

By share, this clonotype ranks as medium-sized. V is TRBV7-6 and J is TRBJ2-5; D is perhaps TRBD1 or TRBD2 (6 bases each). Germline V lookup: CDR1 SGHVS, CDR2 FNYEAQ. The germline V and J ends were trimmed by 4 bases and 1 base, with 22 bases remaining between them. The CDR3 is 18 residues long. The CDR3 nucleotides read TGTGCCAGCAGCTGGGGGTTAATGGGGGGCGAATCCCAAGAGACCCAGTACTTC. The encoded protein is CASSWGLMGGESQETQYF.

Relative to its sample, this clonotype is large. This chain connects TRBV7-8 to TRBJ2-1; tentative D call: TRBD2 (6 bases). The germline V gene encodes CDR1 SGHVS and CDR2 FQNEAQ. V was pared by 5 bases and J by 0 bases, with 14 bases between. The CDR3 contains 16 residues. This CDR3 reads CASSARDLTSYNEQFF. The DNA for the CDR3 is TGTGCCAGCAGCGCCCGGGACTTGACCTCCTACAATGAGCAGTTCTTC.

In this sample, this clonotype is large. V gene TRBV5-1 combines with J gene TRBJ2-1, with D unclear. The CDR3 contains 15 residues. The V end was cut by 0 bases, the J end by 4 bases, with 11 bases between. Per the germline V gene, CDR1 is SGHRS and CDR2 is YFSETQ. Here the CDR3 reads CASSLDGNGYNEQFF. The CDR3 DNA reads TGCGCCAGCAGCTTGGATGGGAACGGTTACAATGAGCAGTTCTTC.

The chain couples TRBV2 to TRBJ2-1, with D perhaps matching TRBD2 (5 bases). CDR1 SNHLY and CDR2 FYNNEI come from the germline V gene. CDR3 size: 13 residues. V lost 7 bases to trimming and J lost 6 bases, with 13 bases between them. CDR3 region: CASIGESGNEQFF. The DNA of the CDR3 is TGTGCCAGCATCGGGGAGTCAGGCAATGAGCAGTTCTTC.

This clonotype is medium-sized. DNA for the CDR3: TGTGCCAGCAGCTTAGAGGGACTAGCGGATTCAGAGCAGTTCTTC. As protein: CASSLEGLADSEQFF. The chain carries TRBV11-3 and TRBJ2-1, with 11 bases aligning to TRBD2. CDR3 length: 15 amino acids. V shed 0 bases, J shed 10 bases, and the junction held 5 bases outside the gene matches. The germline gives CDR1 SGHNT, CDR2 YENEEA.

This clonotype is large by share. The V and J genes are TRBV19 and TRBJ2-2; tentatively, D is TRBD1 (5 bases). Germline V gene lookup returns CDR1 LNHDA and CDR2 SQIVND (reference sequence). The length of the CDR3 is 12 residues. The V and J ends lost 7 bases and 5 bases respectively, with 8 bases between them. CDR3 region: CASNRGTGELFF. The CDR3 nucleotides are TGTGCCAGTAATAGGGGAACCGGGGAGCTGTTTTTT.

A note on this clonotype: A much larger clone is a single base away; this may be a read error. The J gene is TRBJ1-6, the V gene TRBV18; D ambiguous. CDR1 is KGHSH and CDR2 is LQKENI in the germline V gene. This CDR3 comprises 12 residues. The CDR3 loop is CVSSLTNSPLHF. The CDR3 DNA sequence: TGTGTCAGCTCGCTCACCAATTCACCCCTCCACTTT.

The chain carries TRBV5-8 and TRBJ2-3; the D is unclear. Trimming stripped 0 bases from V and 5 bases from J, with 7 bases between. Germline V gene data show CDR1 as SGHTS and CDR2 as YDEGEE. The CDR3 contains 13 residues. DNA for the CDR3: TGTGCCAGCAGCTTGGGCCCGCAAGATACGCAGTATTTT. It yields the protein CASSLGPQDTQYF.

By share of the sample, this clonotype is medium-sized (0.01 to 0.1%). Here the CDR3 DNA reads TGTGCCAGTGGAAGGGTTAGCAATCAGCCCCAGCATTTT. Protein sequence: CASGRVSNQPQHF. The V gene is TRBV19, the J gene TRBJ1-5; D ambiguous. Trimming pared 8 bases from V and 0 bases from J, leaving 8 bases between. The germline gives CDR1 LNHDA, CDR2 SQIVND (reference sequence). This CDR3 has 13 residues.

By sample share, this clonotype is medium-sized (0.01 to 0.1%). The chain carries TRBV5-1 and TRBJ1-6; 9 nucleotides agree with TRBD1. The germline gives CDR1 SGHRS, CDR2 YFSETQ. Trimming at V came to 7 bases and at J to 8 bases, leaving 7 bases not matched to a gene. This CDR3 has 14 amino acids. CDR3 bases: TGCGCCAGCTCTATAACAGGGGGCGATTCACCCCTCCACTTT. Its protein is CASSITGGDSPLHF. Full variable domain (outside the CDR3, taken from reference TRBV5-1 and TRBJ1-6): KAGVTQTPRYLIKTRGQQVTLSCSPISGHRSVSWYQQTPGQGLQFLFEYFSETQRNKGNFPGRFSGRQFSNSRSEMNVSTLELGDSALYLCASSITGGDSPLHFGNGTRLTVT.

This clonotype counts as medium-sized. The chain carries TRBV7-2 and TRBJ1-2; 8 bases match TRBD1. The CDR3 loop spans 13 amino acids. V shed 5 bases, J shed 5 bases, and the junction held 4 bases outside the gene matches. Per the germline V gene, CDR1 is SGHTA and CDR2 is FQGNSA. Here the CDR3 DNA reads TGTGCCAGCAGCCAGGGACAGGTTTATGGCTACACCTTC. Residues: CASSQGQVYGYTF.

This clonotype is termed medium-sized (0.01 to 0.1%). J is TRBJ2-3 and V is TRBV3-1; 7 bases match TRBD2. Germline V lookup: CDR1 LGHDT, CDR2 YNNKEL (reference sequence). Trimming removed 4 bases from V and 5 bases from J; junction bases left unmatched: 6. The CDR3 is 14 residues long. The chain's CDR3 is CASSRASGEDTQYF. The CDR3 bases are TGTGCCAGCAGCCGAGCTAGCGGAGAAGATACGCAGTATTTT.

The chain combines TRBV7-2 with TRBJ1-5, with 7 bases lining up with TRBD1. The V and J ends lost 4 bases and 6 bases, in that order; junction bases with no gene match: 12. Germline CDR1 SGHTA, CDR2 FQGNSA. This CDR3 contains 16 residues. The CDR3 sequence: CASSWADRRESQPQHF. Written as DNA, the CDR3 is TGTGCCAGCAGCTGGGCGGACAGGCGGGAAAGTCAGCCCCAGCATTTT.

Sample share makes this clonotype large. V usage is TRBV9 and J usage is TRBJ2-3; D is perhaps TRBD2 (5 bases). Trimming stripped 0 bases from V and 0 bases from J, with 11 bases between. This CDR3 has 16 residues. Germline values: CDR1 SGDLS, CDR2 YYNGEE. CDR3 protein: CASSVARASSTDTQYF. CDR3 coding DNA: TGTGCCAGCAGCGTAGCGAGGGCTAGTAGCACAGATACGCAGTATTTT.

This clonotype is classed as medium-sized. This sequence joins TRBV3-1 and TRBJ2-7; D might be TRBD1 (5 bases). CDR1 and CDR2 from the germline V gene are LGHDT and YNNKEL (reference sequence). CDR3 size: 12 residues. Between the trimmed V and J ends, which lost 4 bases and 2 bases, there was a span of 6 bases. The CDR3: CASSPGPYEQYF. Written as DNA, the CDR3 is TGTGCCAGCAGCCCAGGGCCCTACGAGCAGTACTTC.

This clonotype is judged medium-sized (0.01 to 0.1%). The chain employs TRBV11-3 and TRBJ2-3; no clear D. The germline V gene has CDR1 SGHNT and CDR2 YENEEA. CDR3 length: 14 residues. Trimming shortened V by 2 bases and J by 0 bases, and 6 bases separated the two germline ends. In nucleotides, the CDR3 is TGTGCCAGCAGCTTAACTACTAGCACAGATACGCAGTATTTT. It yields the protein CASSLTTSTDTQYF.

By share of the sample, this clonotype is large. The rearrangement uses TRBV18 and TRBJ2-3; a possible D gene is TRBD1 (5 bases). The CDR3 runs 16 residues. Germline CDR1 reads KGHSH; CDR2 reads LQKENI. V lost 3 bases to trimming and J lost 2 bases, with 15 bases between them. The CDR3 sequence: CASSPLLQGNTDTQYF. The CDR3 DNA sequence: TGTGCCAGCTCACCCTTGCTTCAGGGAAACACAGATACGCAGTATTTT.

This clonotype is termed medium-sized (0.01 to 0.1%). V is TRBV29-1 and J is TRBJ2-1; 7 positions match TRBD2. Germline V CDR1 and CDR2: SQVTM, ANQGSEA. Trimming took 6 bases from V and 4 from J; bases not matched to a gene: 12. The CDR3 sequence is 15 residues long. CDR3 DNA sequence: TGCAGCGTCCGCCCCCTAAGCGGGGTTTACAATGAGCAGTTCTTC. The encoded protein is CSVRPLSGVYNEQFF.

This chain connects TRBV6-2 or TRBV6-3 to TRBJ1-1, with D tentatively TRBD1 (5 bases). Trimming cost V 6 bases and J 2 bases, with 19 bases left between them. The germline CDR1 and CDR2 sequences are MNHEY and SVGEGT. This CDR3 comprises 16 residues. CDR3 in amino acids: CASSEGNRGLNTEAFF. The CDR3, as DNA: TGTGCCAGCAGCGAAGGGAACCGGGGCCTCAACACTGAAGCTTTCTTT.